These T cell receptor beta chains were read from a single sample in a study of identical twins. TCRdb re-analysed the 5' RACE reads in MiXCR, keeping a single row per CDR3 protein. Among about 220,000 distinct CDR3 sequences listed, 6.5% to 8.5% were seen once. The sample also formed part of further work on yellow fever vaccine responses in identical twins.

The sample was memory (CD45RO+) T cells sorted from blood. These receptors all come from a woman between 18 and 30 years old in good health. CDR3s include the opening cysteine and the closing phenylalanine or tryptophan. The D gene is left open where the match is weak. Clone size appears in some rows only: once, few, many, or a class for an expanded clone.

D	V	J	size	CDR3	DNA
TRBD1	TRBV5-1	TRBJ2-2	many	CASRPGQITGELFF	TGCGCCAGCAGGCCGGGACAGATCACCGGGGAGCTGTTTTTT
-	TRBV14	TRBJ2-3	many	CASSRQPWVLTDTQYF	TGTGCCAGCAGCCGACAGCCATGGGTCCTCACAGATACGCAGTATTTT
-	TRBV25-1	TRBJ2-1	few	CASSDLPGDWGDDEQFF	TGTGCCAGCAGTGATTTACCGGGAGACTGGGGGGATGATGAGCAGTTCTTC
-	TRBV7-9	TRBJ1-2	-	CASSLVGTDGYTF	TGTGCCAGCAGCTTAGTGGGGACGGATGGCTACACCTTC
-	TRBV10-3	TRBJ2-5	-	CAISERPSETQYF	TGTGCCATCAGTGAGAGACCGTCAGAGACCCAGTACTTC
TRBD1	TRBV7-2	TRBJ2-7	many	CASSLGGQGEQYF	TGTGCCAGCAGCTTGGGGGGACAGGGAGAGCAGTACTTC
TRBD2	TRBV12-3/TRBV12-4	TRBJ2-3	many	CASRDLILAGDTDTQYF	TGTGCCAGCAGAGACCTCATCCTAGCGGGGGACACAGATACGCAGTATTTT
TRBD2	TRBV5-1	TRBJ2-7	many	CASSLGGREPSYEQYF	TGCGCCAGCAGCTTGGGAGGGCGGGAGCCGTCCTACGAGCAGTACTTC
-	TRBV7-8	TRBJ1-6	few	CASSLEGRGNSPLHF	TGTGCCAGCAGCTTAGAGGGCCGGGGGAATTCACCCCTCCACTTT
TRBD2	TRBV20-1	TRBJ2-5	many	CAAWASGIKETQYF	TGCGCGGCCTGGGCTAGCGGGATAAAAGAGACCCAGTACTTC
TRBD1	TRBV5-1	TRBJ1-2	few	CASSPGQDRAGYTF	TGCGCCAGCAGCCCCGGACAGGACAGGGCTGGCTACACCTTC
-	TRBV12-3/TRBV12-4	TRBJ2-1	many	CASSPDSNEQFF	TGTGCCAGCAGCCCGGACAGTAATGAGCAGTTCTTC
-	TRBV6-5	TRBJ2-7	many	CASSYSVGGPHEQYF	TGTGCCAGCAGTTACTCTGTTGGTGGGCCCCACGAGCAGTACTTC
-	TRBV3-1	TRBJ2-3	few	CASSLQSSTDTQYF	TGTGCCAGCAGCCTGCAATCTAGCACAGATACGCAGTATTTT
TRBD1	TRBV2	TRBJ1-6	many	CASTWGSGTGSSPLHF	TGTGCCAGCACTTGGGGGTCCGGGACAGGGTCTTCACCCCTCCACTTT
TRBD2	TRBV29-1	TRBJ2-1	many	CSVDTSGTYNEQFF	TGCAGCGTCGACACTAGCGGGACCTACAATGAGCAGTTCTTC
-	TRBV3-1	TRBJ2-1	-	CASSPYLTGSSYNEQFF	TGTGCCAGCAGCCCGTACCTAACAGGGTCCTCCTACAATGAGCAGTTCTTC
TRBD2	TRBV5-1	TRBJ2-1	many	CASSLPSGAYNEQFF	TGCGCCAGCAGCCTTCCTAGCGGGGCCTACAATGAGCAGTTCTTC
TRBD1	TRBV3-1	TRBJ1-1	many	CASSQTGAGNTEAFF	TGTGCCAGCAGCCAGACAGGGGCAGGGAACACTGAAGCTTTCTTT
TRBD2	TRBV18	TRBJ2-7	few	CASSATSGAGYEQYF	TGTGCCAGCTCAGCGACTAGCGGGGCTGGGTACGAGCAGTACTTC
-	TRBV7-2	TRBJ1-2	many	CASSSPGFYGYTF	TGTGCCAGCAGCTCTCCAGGGTTCTATGGCTACACCTTC